Following are 7 T cell receptor beta chains from one sample sequenced in a study of T cell repertoires in cytomegalovirus infection. Their antigens remain unidentified. MiXCR was run by TCRdb on the reads, yielding one entry per CDR3 protein. The sample yields a few hundred thousand distinct CDR3 sequences, about 35% seen once. The sequences come from cultured PBMCs, collected from culture after CMV antigen stimulation. These TCRs come from a human donor in good health (CMV status not recorded). Some clones in this sample may be carry-over from other donors' samples.

Only one count was recorded for this clonotype. CDR3 coding DNA: TGTGCCAGCAGTCCCTTGAGGGGACCTTCCTACGAGCAGTACTTC. It encodes CASSPLRGPSYEQYF. This sequence joins TRBV6-6 and TRBJ2-7; possibly TRBD1 or TRBD2 for D (5 bases each). V was shortened by 5 bases and J by 1 base, with 15 bases between the two germline ends. CDR1 and CDR2 from the germline V gene are MNHNY and SVGAGI (reference sequence). The length of the CDR3 is 15 residues.

This chain uses TRBV28 with TRBJ2-1, with 7 bases aligning to TRBD2. Germline V lookup: CDR1 MDHEN, CDR2 SYDVKM. With 8 bases clipped from V and 2 bases from J, the junction kept 9 bases outside the gene matches. The CDR3 has 15 amino acids. The CDR3 coding sequence is TGTGCCAGCGATCAGGCGGGAGACCCCTACAATGAGCAGTTCTTC. Its protein is CASDQAGDPYNEQFF.

As concerns this clonotype: A junction end diverges from the germline sequence, so it may reflect a read error. The gene calls are TRBV7-2 and TRBJ2-7; 8 nucleotides align to TRBD2. Germline loops: CDR1 SGHTA, CDR2 FQGNSA. The CDR3 spans 14 residues. The CDR3 loop reads CVSRSGRGDYEQNF. Written as DNA, the CDR3 is TGTGTCAGCAGGAGCGGGAGAGGGGATTACGAGCAGAACTTC.

The chain has TRBV28 and TRBJ2-5, with D possibly being TRBD1 (5 bases). Deletions cut 5 bases from V and 0 bases from J, with 13 bases between. Per germline, CDR1 MDHEN and CDR2 SYDVKM. The CDR3 extends over 15 amino acids. This CDR3 reads CASSSQGAYQETQYF. The CDR3 coding sequence is TGTGCCAGCAGTAGCCAGGGCGCTTACCAAGAGACCCAGTACTTC. The full variable domain, rest sourced from reference TRBV28 and TRBJ2-5, is DVKVTQSSRYLVKRTGEKVFLECVQDMDHENMFWYRQDPGLGLRLIYFSYDVKMKEKGDIPEGYSVSREKKERFSLILESASTNQTSMYLCASSSQGAYQETQYFGPGTRLLVL.

V usage is TRBV29-1 and J usage is TRBJ1-1, with 7 positions matching TRBD1. The CDR3 consists of 13 residues. The germline V gene encodes CDR1 SQVTM and CDR2 ANQGSEA. V shed 8 bases, J shed 8 bases, and the junction held 14 bases outside the gene matches. This chain's CDR3 is CSHTGDREPEAFF. CDR3 nucleotide sequence: TGCAGCCACACAGGAGACAGGGAACCCGAAGCTTTCTTT.

The chain links TRBV12-3 or TRBV12-4 to TRBJ2-3; D may correspond to TRBD1 or TRBD2 (5 bases each). The CDR3 has 16 amino acids. V gave up 6 bases and J gave up 1 base, with 17 bases separating them. CDR3 in DNA: TGTGCCAGCAGCCCCGGTTCCGGGACCGGCACAGATACGCAGTATTTT. Its translation: CASSPGSGTGTDTQYF.

This sequence joins TRBV5-6 and TRBJ2-7; D perhaps matches TRBD2 (6 bases). Germline CDR1 reads SGHDT; CDR2 reads YYEEEE. The CDR3 consists of 14 residues. V lost 2 bases and J lost 4, with 13 bases in between. Written as DNA, the CDR3 is TGTGCCAGCAGCTTTGGGGCTAGCGAGTACGAGCAGTACTTC. Translation: CASSFGASEYEQYF.